The rows below give T cell receptor beta chains drawn from one sample of a study of blood T cell repertoires in COVID-19. The table came from immunoSEQ multiplex PCR; TCRdb's copy has only in-frame clones and leaves some out. Here the sample spans about 36,000 clones, approximately 86% being singletons. Sequencing used peripheral blood. Every receptor here comes from a human donor in a cohort sampled during active COVID-19. The conserved cysteine and the conserved F or W are not part of the CDR3 here. D genes are given only for firm matches.

J gene: TRBJ1-2; D gene: -; V gene: TRBV28; CDR3 protein: ASSLQGLTDGYT
J gene: TRBJ2-1; D gene: TRBD1; V gene: TRBV18; CDR3 protein: ASYQTTGKRNEQF
J gene: TRBJ1-5; D gene: -; V gene: TRBV7-2; CDR3 protein: ASSQPGDGQPQH
J gene: TRBJ2-5; D gene: -; V gene: TRBV12-3/TRBV12-4; CDR3 protein: ASSFQRQETQY
J gene: TRBJ2-2; D gene: TRBD2; V gene: TRBV4-2; CDR3 protein: ASSLRGGHGELF
J gene: TRBJ1-5; D gene: -; V gene: TRBV7-2; CDR3 protein: ASSSVFQPQH
J gene: TRBJ1-1; D gene: -; V gene: TRBV4-1; CDR3 protein: ASSQGIVLRGTEAF
J gene: TRBJ2-5; D gene: TRBD2; V gene: TRBV5-4; CDR3 protein: ASSRGLVQETQY
J gene: TRBJ2-7; D gene: TRBD2; V gene: TRBV3-1/TRBV3-2; CDR3 protein: ASRKRGGHYEQY
J gene: TRBJ2-7; D gene: -; V gene: TRBV7-9; CDR3 protein: ASSLAAGPYEQY
J gene: TRBJ1-1; D gene: TRBD1; V gene: TRBV3-1/TRBV3-2; CDR3 protein: ASSQGTGPYTEAF
J gene: TRBJ1-1; D gene: -; V gene: TRBV11-2; CDR3 protein: ASSLDRIGQEAF
J gene: TRBJ2-1; D gene: -; V gene: TRBV27; CDR3 protein: ASSTHREQF
J gene: TRBJ2-7; D gene: -; V gene: TRBV27; CDR3 protein: ASSLTGAYEQY
J gene: TRBJ1-6; D gene: -; V gene: TRBV9; CDR3 protein: ASSVLQGPSPLH
J gene: TRBJ1-5; D gene: -; V gene: TRBV5-7; CDR3 protein: ASTSFRDQPQH
J gene: TRBJ1-5; D gene: TRBD1; V gene: TRBV4-3; CDR3 protein: ASSQDGGQGYQPQH
J gene: TRBJ1-4; D gene: -; V gene: TRBV1; CDR3 protein: TSSSGGMTNEKLF
J gene: TRBJ2-1; D gene: TRBD2; V gene: TRBV14; CDR3 protein: ASSTRGGGHEQF
J gene: TRBJ1-5; D gene: -; V gene: TRBV29-1; CDR3 protein: SVSQGLSNQPQH
J gene: TRBJ1-5; D gene: TRBD1; V gene: TRBV30; CDR3 protein: ACQGQVNQPQH
J gene: TRBJ1-2; D gene: -; V gene: TRBV27; CDR3 protein: ASRGTRGYGYT